This T cell receptor beta chain was profiled in a study of blood T cell repertoires in COVID-19. Overall study: Samples taken during acute and convalescent COVID-19 were collected in the United States, Italy and Spain. T cells, B-cell-depleted T cells, or PBMCs provided the cDNA or gDNA that served as material.

CDR3 length equals 15 residues. With V trimmed by 6 bases and J by 1 base, 7 bases remained unmatched. Germline V gene data show CDR1 as SQVTM and CDR2 as ANQGSEA. In the source study's methods: Counts of nucleated cells, estimated from reference gene primer amplification, were obtained. Using immunoSEQ multiplex PCR, the repertoire was profiled, and TCRdb retains in-frame clones only, with some absent. V, J and clone size reflect that table, while D and trimming were determined from the DNA. This table holds roughly 330,000 clones, about 83% found once. The chain uses TRBV29-1 and TRBJ2-3; 10 bases fit TRBD1. This receptor was obtained from a woman aged 45-59 years with acute or convalescent COVID-19. Sequencing was done on a sample of peripheral blood. The CDR3 is CSVGDRGAGTDTQYF. For the CDR3, the DNA is TGCAGCGTAGGGGACAGGGGCGCGGGCACAGATACGCAGTATTTT.